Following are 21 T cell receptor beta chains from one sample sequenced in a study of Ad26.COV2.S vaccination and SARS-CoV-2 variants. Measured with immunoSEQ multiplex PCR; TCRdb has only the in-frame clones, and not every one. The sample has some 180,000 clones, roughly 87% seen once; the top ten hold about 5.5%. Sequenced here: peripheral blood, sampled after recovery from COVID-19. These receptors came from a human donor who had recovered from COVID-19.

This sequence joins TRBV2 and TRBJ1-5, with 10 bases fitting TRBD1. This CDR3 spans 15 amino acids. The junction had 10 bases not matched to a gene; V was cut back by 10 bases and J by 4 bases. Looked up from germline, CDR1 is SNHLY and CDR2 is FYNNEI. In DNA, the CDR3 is TGTGCCACTGGAGTGCGGGACAGGGGAAATCAGCCCCAGCATTTT. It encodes CATGVRDRGNQPQHF.

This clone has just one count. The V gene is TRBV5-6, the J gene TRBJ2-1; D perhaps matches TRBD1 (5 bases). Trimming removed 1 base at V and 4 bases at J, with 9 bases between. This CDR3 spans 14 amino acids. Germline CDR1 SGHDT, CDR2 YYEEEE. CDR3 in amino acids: CASSLTAGYNEQFF. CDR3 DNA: TGTGCCAGCAGCTTGACGGCAGGGTACAATGAGCAGTTCTTC.

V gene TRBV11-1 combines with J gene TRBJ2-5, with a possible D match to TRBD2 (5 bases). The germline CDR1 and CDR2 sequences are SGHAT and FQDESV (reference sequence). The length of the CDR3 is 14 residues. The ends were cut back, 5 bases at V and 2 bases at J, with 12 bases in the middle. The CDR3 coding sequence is TGTGCCAGCAGCCCCCTAGCATTTCAAGAGACCCAGTACTTC. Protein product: CASSPLAFQETQYF.

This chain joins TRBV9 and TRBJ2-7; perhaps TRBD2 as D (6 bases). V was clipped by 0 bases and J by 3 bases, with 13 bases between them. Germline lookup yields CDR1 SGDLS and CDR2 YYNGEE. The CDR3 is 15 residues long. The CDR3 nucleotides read TGTGCCAGCAGCGTAGCGGATCGGGGAGGCTACGAGCAGTACTTC. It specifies CASSVADRGGYEQYF.

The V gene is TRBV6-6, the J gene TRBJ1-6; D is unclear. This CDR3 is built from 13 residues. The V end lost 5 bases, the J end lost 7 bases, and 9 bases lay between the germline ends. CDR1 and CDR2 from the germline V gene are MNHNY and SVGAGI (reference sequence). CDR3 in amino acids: CASSHGRNSPLHF. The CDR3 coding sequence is TGTGCCAGCAGTCACGGCAGGAATTCACCCCTCCACTTT.

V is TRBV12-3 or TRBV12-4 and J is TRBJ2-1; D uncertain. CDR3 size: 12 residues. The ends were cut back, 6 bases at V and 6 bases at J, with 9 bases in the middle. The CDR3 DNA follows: TGTGCCAGCAGAATAGGAATCAATGAGCAGTTCTTC. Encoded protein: CASRIGINEQFF.

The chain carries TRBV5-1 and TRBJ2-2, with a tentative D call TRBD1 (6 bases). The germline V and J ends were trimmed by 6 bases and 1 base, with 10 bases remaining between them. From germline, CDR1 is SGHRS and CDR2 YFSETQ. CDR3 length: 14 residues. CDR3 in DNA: TGCGCCAGCAACCCGACAGGGAACACCGGGGAGCTGTTTTTT. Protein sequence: CASNPTGNTGELFF. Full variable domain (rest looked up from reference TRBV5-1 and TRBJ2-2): KAGVTQTPRYLIKTRGQQVTLSCSPISGHRSVSWYQQTPGQGLQFLFEYFSETQRNKGNFPGRFSGRQFSNSRSEMNVSTLELGDSALYLCASNPTGNTGELFFGEGSRLTVL.

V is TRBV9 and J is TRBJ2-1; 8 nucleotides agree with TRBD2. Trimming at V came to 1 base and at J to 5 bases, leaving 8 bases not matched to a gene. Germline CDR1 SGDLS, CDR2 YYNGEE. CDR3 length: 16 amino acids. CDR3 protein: CASSVSQAGENNEQFF. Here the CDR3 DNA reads TGTGCCAGCAGCGTAAGTCAAGCGGGGGAGAACAATGAGCAGTTCTTC.

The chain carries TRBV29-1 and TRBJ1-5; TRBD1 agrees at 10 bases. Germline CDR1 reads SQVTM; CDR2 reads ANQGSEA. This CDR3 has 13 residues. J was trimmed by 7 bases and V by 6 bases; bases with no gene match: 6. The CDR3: CSVTSGQGQPQHF. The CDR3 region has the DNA TGCAGCGTCACCTCGGGACAGGGGCAGCCCCAGCATTTT.

In DNA form, the CDR3 reads TGTGCCAGCAGCCCCAGGACAGGCAAAAACATTCAGTACTTC. Amino acid sequence: CASSPRTGKNIQYF. J is TRBJ2-4 and V is TRBV13; 7 bases match TRBD1. The CDR3 extends over 14 amino acids. Trimming took 5 bases from V and 3 from J; bases not matched to a gene: 4. Germline loops: CDR1 PRHDT, CDR2 FYEKMQ (reference sequence).

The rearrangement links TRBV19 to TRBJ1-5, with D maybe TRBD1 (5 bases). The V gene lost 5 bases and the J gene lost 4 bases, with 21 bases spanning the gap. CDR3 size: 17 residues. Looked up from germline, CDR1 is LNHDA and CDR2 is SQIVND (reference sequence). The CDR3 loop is CASSPRQTEVFNQPQHF. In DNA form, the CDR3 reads TGTGCCAGTAGTCCCCGACAGACAGAGGTTTTTAATCAGCCCCAGCATTTT.

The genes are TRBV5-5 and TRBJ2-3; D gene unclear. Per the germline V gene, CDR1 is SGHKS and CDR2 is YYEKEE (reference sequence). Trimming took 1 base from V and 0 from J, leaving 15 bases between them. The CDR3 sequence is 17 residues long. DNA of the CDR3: TGTGCCAGCAGCTTGTATGTAGTTGTCCTTAGCACAGATACGCAGTATTTT. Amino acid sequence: CASSLYVVVLSTDTQYF. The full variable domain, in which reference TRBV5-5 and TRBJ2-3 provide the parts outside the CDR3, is DAGVTQSPTHLIKTRGQQVTLRCSPISGHKSVSWYQQVLGQGPQFIFQYYEKEERGRGNFPDRFSARQFPNYSSELNVNALLLGDSALYLCASSLYVVVLSTDTQYFGPGTRLTVL.

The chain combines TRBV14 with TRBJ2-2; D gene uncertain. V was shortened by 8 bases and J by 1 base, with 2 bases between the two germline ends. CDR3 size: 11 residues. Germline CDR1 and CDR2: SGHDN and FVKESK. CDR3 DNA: TGTGCCAGCGGGAACACCGGGGAGCTGTTTTTT. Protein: CASGNTGELFF.

The CDR3 nucleotides read TGTGCCAGCAGCCAAGAGGGTCCGAGCTCCTACGAGCAGTACTTC. This codes for CASSQEGPSSYEQYF. The J gene is TRBJ2-7, the V gene TRBV3-1 (or the pseudogene TRBV3-2); unclear D gene. In germline, CDR1 is LGHDT, CDR2 YNNKEL (reference sequence). This CDR3 is built from 15 residues. V was pared by 0 bases and J by 0 bases, with 9 bases between.

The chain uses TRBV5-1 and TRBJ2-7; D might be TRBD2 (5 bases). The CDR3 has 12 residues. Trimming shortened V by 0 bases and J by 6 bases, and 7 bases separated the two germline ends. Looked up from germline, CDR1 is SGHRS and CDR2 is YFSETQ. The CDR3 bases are TGCGCCAGCAGCTTGGTAGGAGGCGAGCAGTACTTC. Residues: CASSLVGGEQYF.

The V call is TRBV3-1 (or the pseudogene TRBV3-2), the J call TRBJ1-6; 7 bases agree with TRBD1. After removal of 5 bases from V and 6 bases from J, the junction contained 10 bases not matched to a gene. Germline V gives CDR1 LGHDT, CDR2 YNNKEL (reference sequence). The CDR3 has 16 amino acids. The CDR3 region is CASSSPPGQPNSPLHF. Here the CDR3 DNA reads TGTGCCAGCAGCTCCCCCCCGGGACAGCCTAATTCACCCCTCCACTTT.

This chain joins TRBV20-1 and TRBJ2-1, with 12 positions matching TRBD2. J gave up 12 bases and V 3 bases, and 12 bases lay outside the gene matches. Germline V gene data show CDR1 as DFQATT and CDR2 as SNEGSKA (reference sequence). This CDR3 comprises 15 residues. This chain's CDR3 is CSASPLGTSGLGQFF. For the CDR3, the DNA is TGCAGTGCTAGTCCTCTGGGGACTAGCGGGTTAGGGCAGTTCTTC.

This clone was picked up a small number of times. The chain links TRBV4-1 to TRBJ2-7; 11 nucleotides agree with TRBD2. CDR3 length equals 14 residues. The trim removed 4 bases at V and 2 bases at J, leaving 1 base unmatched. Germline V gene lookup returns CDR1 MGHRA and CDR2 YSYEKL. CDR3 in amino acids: CASSLGLAAYEQYF. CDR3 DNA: TGCGCCAGCAGCCTGGGACTAGCGGCCTACGAGCAGTACTTC.

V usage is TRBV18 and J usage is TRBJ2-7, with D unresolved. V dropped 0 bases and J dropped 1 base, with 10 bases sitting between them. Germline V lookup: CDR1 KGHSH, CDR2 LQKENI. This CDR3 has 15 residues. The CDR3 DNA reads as TGTGCCAGCTCACCACCAGGGATCCTATCCTACGAGCAGTACTTC. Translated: CASSPPGILSYEQYF.

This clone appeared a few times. CDR3 coding DNA: TGTGCCAGTCGACAGGACCGTTCTCGGAGAAACACCATATATTTT. Protein sequence: CASRQDRSRRNTIYF. The genes are TRBV19 and TRBJ1-3, with D perhaps matching TRBD1 (6 bases). Trimming removed 8 bases at V and 5 bases at J, with 19 bases between. The CDR3 is 15 amino acids. Germline lookup yields CDR1 LNHDA and CDR2 SQIVND (reference sequence). Based on the CDR3 plus reference TRBV19 and TRBJ1-3, the full variable domain is DGGITQSPKYLFRKEGQNVTLSCEQNLNHDAMYWYRQDPGQGLRLIYYSQIVNDFQKGDIAEGYSVSREKKESFPLTVTSAQKNPTAFYLCASRQDRSRRNTIYFGEGSWLTVV.

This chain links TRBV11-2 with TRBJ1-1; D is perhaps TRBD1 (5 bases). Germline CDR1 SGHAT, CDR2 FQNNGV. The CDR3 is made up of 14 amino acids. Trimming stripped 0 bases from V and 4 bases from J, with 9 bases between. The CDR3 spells CASSLEGVGTEAFF. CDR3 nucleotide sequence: TGTGCCAGCAGCTTAGAAGGGGTGGGCACTGAAGCTTTCTTT.